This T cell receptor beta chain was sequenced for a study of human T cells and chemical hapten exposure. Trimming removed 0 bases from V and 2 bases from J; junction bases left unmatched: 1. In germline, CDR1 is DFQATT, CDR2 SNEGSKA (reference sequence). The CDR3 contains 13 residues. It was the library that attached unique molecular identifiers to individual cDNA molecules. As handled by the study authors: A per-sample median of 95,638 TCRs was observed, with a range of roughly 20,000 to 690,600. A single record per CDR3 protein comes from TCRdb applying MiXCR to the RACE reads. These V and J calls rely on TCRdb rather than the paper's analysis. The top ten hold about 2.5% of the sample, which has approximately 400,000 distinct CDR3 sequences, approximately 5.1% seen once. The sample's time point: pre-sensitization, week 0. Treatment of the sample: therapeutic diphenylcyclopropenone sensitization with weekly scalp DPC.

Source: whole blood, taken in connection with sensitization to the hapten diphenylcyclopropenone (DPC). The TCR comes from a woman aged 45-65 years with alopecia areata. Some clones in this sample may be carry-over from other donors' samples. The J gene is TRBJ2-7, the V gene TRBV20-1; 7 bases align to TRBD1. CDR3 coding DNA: TGCAGTGCTAGAGACGGGACAGCCTACGAGCAGTACTTC. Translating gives CSARDGTAYEQYF.